This TCR beta chain was identified in a study of human T cells and chemical hapten exposure. Turning to the study itself: 2% DPC was applied to roughly 2 cm by roughly 2 cm of upper inner arm skin for sensitization. Chiefly female patients presented with alopecia areata, totalis or universalis.

Time point defined: patch test 1, 2 weeks after DPC sensitization. Indicated treatment: therapeutic diphenylcyclopropenone sensitization with weekly scalp DPC. Blood sampling occurred before each patch-test application. MiXCR was run by TCRdb on the RACE reads, yielding one entry per CDR3 protein. The data show roughly 180,000 distinct CDR3 sequences, roughly 15% seen once. The sequence was collected from a woman aged 25 to 39 with alopecia areata. Some clones in this sample may be carry-over from other donors' samples. The input for sequencing was whole blood, taken in connection with sensitization to the hapten diphenylcyclopropenone (DPC).

CDR3 coding DNA: TGTGCCAGCAGTTCCACAGGGGCTGATGAGCAGTTCTTC. Translated, it gives CASSSTGADEQFF. V and J are TRBV28 and TRBJ2-1; the match to TRBD1 covers 7 bases. V was clipped by 4 bases and J by 8 bases; unmatched bases: 5. The CDR3 runs to 13 residues. Germline V lookup: CDR1 MDHEN, CDR2 SYDVKM.